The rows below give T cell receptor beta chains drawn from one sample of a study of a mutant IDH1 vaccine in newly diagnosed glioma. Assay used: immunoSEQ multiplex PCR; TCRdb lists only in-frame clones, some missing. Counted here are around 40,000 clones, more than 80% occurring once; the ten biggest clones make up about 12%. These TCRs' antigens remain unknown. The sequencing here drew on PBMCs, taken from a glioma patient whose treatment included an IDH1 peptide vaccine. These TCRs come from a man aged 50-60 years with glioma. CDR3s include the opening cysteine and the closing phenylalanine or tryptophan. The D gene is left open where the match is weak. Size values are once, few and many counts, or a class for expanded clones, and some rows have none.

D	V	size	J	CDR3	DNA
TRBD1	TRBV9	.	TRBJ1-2	CASSAPGTGFGYTF	TGTGCCAGCAGCGCCCCCGGGACAGGGTTCGGCTACACCTTC
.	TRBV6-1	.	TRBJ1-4	CASSEATILDEKLFF	TGTGCCAGCAGTGAAGCGACCATTCTCGATGAAAAACTGTTTTTT
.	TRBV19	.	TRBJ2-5	CASTKSTRGSLKTQYF	TGTGCCAGTACGAAGTCGACTAGGGGCTCTCTCAAGACCCAGTACTTC
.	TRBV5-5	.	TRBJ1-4	CASSSGVSTNEKLFF	TGTGCCAGCAGCTCGGGGGTGTCAACTAATGAAAAACTGTTTTTT
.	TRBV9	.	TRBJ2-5	CASSAGSPPETQYF	TGTGCCAGCAGTGCGGGATCCCCCCCAGAGACCCAGTACTTC
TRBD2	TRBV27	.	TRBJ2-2	CASSFEAGRVSTGELFF	TGTGCCAGCAGTTTCGAGGCCGGGAGGGTGAGCACCGGGGAGCTGTTTTTT
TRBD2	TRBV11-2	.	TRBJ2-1	CASSLDRGELAGGPRGFF	TGTGCCAGCAGCTTAGATCGGGGGGAACTAGCGGGAGGGCCGAGGGGATTCTTC
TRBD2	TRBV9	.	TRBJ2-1	CASSVGRAGGLGEQFF	TGTGCCAGCAGCGTAGGGAGAGCGGGGGGGCTGGGTGAGCAGTTCTTC
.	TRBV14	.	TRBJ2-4	CASSQDERARYSENIQYF	TGTGCCAGCAGCCAAGATGAAAGGGCCCGCTATTCCGAAAACATTCAGTACTTC
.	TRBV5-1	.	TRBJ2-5	CASSLATQETQYF	TGCGCCAGCAGCTTGGCGACACAAGAGACCCAGTACTTC
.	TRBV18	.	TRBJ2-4	CASLGGNIQYF	TGTGCCAGCTTAGGGGGAAACATTCAGTACTTC
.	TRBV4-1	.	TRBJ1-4	CASSQDQGGTNEKLFF	TGCGCCAGCAGCCAAGATCAGGGAGGAACTAATGAAAAACTGTTTTTT
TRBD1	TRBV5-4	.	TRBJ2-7	CASSLIGTASYEQYF	TGTGCCAGCAGCTTGATCGGGACAGCCTCCTACGAGCAGTACTTC
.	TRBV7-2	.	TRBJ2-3	CASSLGGRDTQYF	TGTGCCAGCAGCTTAGGAGGGAGGGATACGCAGTATTTT
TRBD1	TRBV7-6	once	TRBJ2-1	CASSFDRGAYNEQFF	TGTGCCAGCAGCTTCGACAGGGGAGCCTACAATGAGCAGTTCTTC
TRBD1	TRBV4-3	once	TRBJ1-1	CASSHTGGTEAFF	TGCGCCAGCAGCCACACAGGGGGCACTGAAGCTTTCTTT
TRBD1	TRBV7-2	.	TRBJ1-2	CASSPTGVGYTF	TGTGCCAGCAGCCCCACAGGGGTCGGCTACACCTTC
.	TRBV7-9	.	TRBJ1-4	CASSPRRATNEKLFF	TGTGCCAGCAGCCCAAGACGAGCAACTAATGAAAAACTGTTTTTT
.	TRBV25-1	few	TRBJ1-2	CATRAGVGYTF	TGTGCCACCCGTGCTGGGGTCGGCTACACCTTC
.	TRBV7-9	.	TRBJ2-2	CASSLATTGWTGELFF	TGTGCCAGCAGCTTAGCGACCACAGGGTGGACCGGGGAGCTGTTTTTT
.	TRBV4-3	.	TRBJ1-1	CASSPETATGISF	TGCGCCAGCAGCCCAGAAACAGCTACTGGAATAAGCTTT
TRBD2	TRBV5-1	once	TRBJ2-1	CASSLPRTSEDNEQFF	TGCGCCAGCAGCCTACCACGGACTAGCGAAGATAATGAGCAGTTCTTC
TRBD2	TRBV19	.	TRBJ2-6	CASSLTSGGFSGANVLTF	TGTGCCAGTAGTTTAACTAGCGGGGGGTTCTCTGGGGCCAACGTCCTGACTTTC
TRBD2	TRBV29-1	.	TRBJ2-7	CSVLVAGHEQYF	TGCAGCGTTCTGGTAGCGGGCCACGAGCAGTACTTC
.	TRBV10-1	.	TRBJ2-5	CASSDQGRVRETQYF	TGCGCCAGCAGTGATCAGGGGCGCGTTCGAGAGACCCAGTACTTC
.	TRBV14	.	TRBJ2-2	CASSPWGSAGELFF	TGTGCCAGCAGCCCCTGGGGATCGGCCGGGGAGCTGTTTTTT
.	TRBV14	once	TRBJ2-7	CASSQPGLSQYF	TGTGCCAGCAGCCAACCGGGACTTTCGCAGTACTTC
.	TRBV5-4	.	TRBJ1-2	CASSLPSRGFYGYTF	TGTGCCAGCAGCTTGCCATCCAGGGGATTCTATGGCTACACCTTC
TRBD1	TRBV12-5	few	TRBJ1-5	CASWPQGGNQPQHF	TGTGCTAGTTGGCCCCAGGGGGGCAATCAGCCCCAGCATTTT
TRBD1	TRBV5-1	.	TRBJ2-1	CASSSPGGRGREQFF	TGCGCCAGCAGCTCCCCTGGCGGCAGGGGGCGCGAGCAGTTCTTC
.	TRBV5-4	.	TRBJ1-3	CASSLQGGNTIYF	TGTGCCAGCAGCTTGCAAGGTGGAAACACCATATATTTT
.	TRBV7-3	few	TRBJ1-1	CASSLTGGPNTEAFF	TGTGCCAGCAGCTTAACGGGGGGACCGAACACTGAAGCTTTCTTT
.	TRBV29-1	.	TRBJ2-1	CSVKAGTYNEQFF	TGCAGCGTTAAGGCGGGGACCTACAATGAGCAGTTCTTC
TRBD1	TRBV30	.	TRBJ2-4	CAWSATGQGRGNIQYF	TGTGCCTGGAGTGCCACGGGACAGGGACGCGGAAACATTCAGTACTTC
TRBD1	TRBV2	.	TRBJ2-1	CASSGTRGRNEQFF	TGTGCCAGCAGTGGGACCAGGGGGCGAAATGAGCAGTTCTTC
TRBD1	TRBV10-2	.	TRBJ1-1	CASTGGGLNEAFF	TGCGCCAGCACAGGGGGGGGTTTAAATGAAGCTTTCTTT
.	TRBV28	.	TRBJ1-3	CASGSSGNTIYF	TGTGCCAGCGGTAGCTCTGGAAACACCATATATTTT
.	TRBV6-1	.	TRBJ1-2	CASSEAATIYGYTF	TGTGCCAGCAGTGAAGCGGCCACCATCTATGGCTACACCTTC
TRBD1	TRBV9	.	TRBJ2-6	CASSVEEGASRSGANVLTF	TGTGCCAGCAGCGTAGAAGAGGGGGCATCTCGCTCTGGGGCCAACGTCCTGACTTTC
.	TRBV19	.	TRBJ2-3	CASRTLAGDTDTQYF	TGTGCCAGTAGGACCTTAGCTGGGGACACAGATACGCAGTATTTT
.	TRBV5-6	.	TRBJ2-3	CASSLGSGSTDTQYF	TGTGCCAGCAGCTTGGGTAGCGGCAGCACAGATACGCAGTATTTT